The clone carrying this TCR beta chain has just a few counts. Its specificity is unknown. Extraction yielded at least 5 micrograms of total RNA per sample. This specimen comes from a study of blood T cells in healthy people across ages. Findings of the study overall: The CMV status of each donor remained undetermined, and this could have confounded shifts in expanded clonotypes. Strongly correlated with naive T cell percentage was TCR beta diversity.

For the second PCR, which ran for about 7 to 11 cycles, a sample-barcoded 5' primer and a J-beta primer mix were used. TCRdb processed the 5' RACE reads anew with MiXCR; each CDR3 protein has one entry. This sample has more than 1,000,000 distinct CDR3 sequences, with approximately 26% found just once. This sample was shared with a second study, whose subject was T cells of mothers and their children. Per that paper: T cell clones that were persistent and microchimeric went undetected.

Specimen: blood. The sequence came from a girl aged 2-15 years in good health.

The CDR3 DNA reads TGTGCCAGCAGCTTAGCGGGGGGCAGAGAAGGCTACACCTTC. As protein: CASSLAGGREGYTF. The V gene is TRBV7-9, the J gene TRBJ1-2; D possibly corresponds to TRBD1 (6 bases). CDR3 length: 14 amino acids. V was trimmed by 0 bases and J by 8 bases, leaving 13 bases between them. The germline V gene has CDR1 SEHNR and CDR2 FQNEAQ (reference sequence).